The 12 T cell receptor beta chains below were found in one sample sequenced in a study of cytomegalovirus exposure and HLA in healthy donors (dated by TCRdb to about 2017). Library creation used the immunoSEQ multiplex PCR assay. For the multiplex PCR, a mixture combining 60 forward primers for TCR Vbeta segments and 13 reverse primers for TCR Jbeta segments was used. TCRdb retrieved this table from immuneACCESS and kept in-frame rearrangements only. Not all clones are present; in checked studies, unresolved V genes account for under half, and no reason is known for the remainder. Counted in this sample were roughly 100,000 clones; around 81% of them appeared once. Together, the top ten hold under 4% of the sample. Sequencing used PBMCs. Every receptor here comes from a female donor in good health and CMV-seropositive.

This chain connects TRBV16 to TRBJ1-5; 7 bases are shared with TRBD1. With V trimmed by 7 bases and J by 0 bases, 3 bases remained unmatched. Looked up from germline, CDR1 is KGHSY and CDR2 is FQNENV. This CDR3 is built from 14 residues. CDR3 nucleotides: TGTGCCAGCACGGGACAGATTAGCAATCAGCCCCAGCATTTT. This codes for CASTGQISNQPQHF. Full variable domain (remainder filled in from reference TRBV16 and TRBJ1-5): GEEVAQTPKHLVRGEGQKAKLYCAPIKGHSYVFWYQQVLKNEFKFLISFQNENVFDETGMPKERFSAKCLPNSPCSLEIQATKLEDSAVYFCASTGQISNQPQHFGDGTRLSIL.

This clone was picked up one time. The rearrangement uses TRBV11-3 and TRBJ1-5, with D perhaps TRBD1 (5 bases). CDR1 is SGHNT, CDR2 YENEEA, per germline. The CDR3 covers 16 residues. Trimming removed 5 bases from V and 1 base from J, with 15 bases in between. The CDR3 bases are TGTGCCAGCAGCACCTACGACAGTATAAGCAATCAGCCCCAGCATTTT. It translates to CASSTYDSISNQPQHF.

As concerns this clone: Other DNA sequences in the same sample also yield this CDR3. The rearrangement uses TRBV7-9 and TRBJ1-2; 9 bases are shared with TRBD1. Germline V gene lookup returns CDR1 SEHNR and CDR2 FQNEAQ (reference sequence). The V segment lost 5 bases and the J segment 3 bases; nucleotides outside the gene matches: 4. This CDR3 is 14 amino acids long. CDR3 amino acids: CASSPRTGDYGYTF. The CDR3 region has the DNA TGTGCCAGCAGCCCACGGACAGGGGACTATGGCTACACCTTC.

The V gene is TRBV2, the J gene TRBJ2-1; D not certain. Germline V gene data show CDR1 as SNHLY and CDR2 as FYNNEI. V lost 0 bases, J lost 1 base, and 10 bases lay in between. This CDR3 is built from 16 residues. The DNA for the CDR3 is TGTGCCAGCAGTGAAGCACTTAGTTTTTCCTACAATGAGCAGTTCTTC. Protein sequence: CASSEALSFSYNEQFF.

The genes are TRBV5-8 and TRBJ1-2, with D possibly TRBD1 on 5 matching bases. Trimming cost V 2 bases and J 1 base, with 18 bases left between them. The CDR3 sequence is 17 residues long. The germline gives CDR1 SGHTS, CDR2 YDEGEE. The CDR3 protein is CASSLPPGTIFNYGYTF. CDR3 DNA: TGTGCCAGCAGCTTACCACCGGGGACTATTTTTAACTATGGCTACACCTTC.

This chain uses TRBV18 with TRBJ1-5; D is unclear. This CDR3 has 16 residues. Germline lookup yields CDR1 KGHSH and CDR2 LQKENI. The V end lost 3 bases, the J end lost 2 bases, and 14 bases lay between the germline ends. In DNA form, the CDR3 reads TGTGCCAGCTCACCTAGTCCGGGTGCTGGCAATCAGCCCCAGCATTTT. Its translation: CASSPSPGAGNQPQHF. The variable domain in full, completed from reference TRBV18 and TRBJ1-5, reads NAGVMQNPRHLVRRRGQEARLRCSPMKGHSHVYWYRQLPEEGLKFMVYLQKENIIDESGMPKERFSAEFPKEGPSILRIQQVVRGDSAAYFCASSPSPGAGNQPQHFGDGTRLSIL.

This clone has a handful of counts. The V gene is TRBV29-1, the J gene TRBJ1-2; TRBD1 is a possible D gene (5 bases). The CDR3 sequence is 11 residues long. The germline CDR1 and CDR2 sequences are SQVTM and ANQGSEA. V lost 5 bases and J 7 bases, leaving 11 bases between the germline ends. The CDR3 region has the DNA TGCAGCGTTAGCAGGGAAGCTGGCTACACCTTC. Amino acid sequence: CSVSREAGYTF. The full variable domain, completed using reference TRBV29-1 and TRBJ1-2, is SAVISQKPSRDICQRGTSLTIQCQVDSQVTMMFWYRQQPGQSLTLIATANQGSEATYESGFVIDKFPISRPNLTFSTLTVSNMSPEDSSIYLCSVSREAGYTFGSGTRLTVV.

This clone was picked up a small number of times. V usage is TRBV7-9 and J usage is TRBJ2-7; 9 bases fit TRBD2. CDR1 and CDR2 from the germline V gene are SEHNR and FQNEAQ (reference sequence). The CDR3 spans 16 residues. Germline trimming cut 1 base from V and 0 bases from J; bases unmatched to any gene: 4. CDR3 in DNA: TGTGCCAGCAGCTTAGAGGCGGGAGGGAGCTCCTACGAGCAGTACTTC. Encoded protein: CASSLEAGGSSYEQYF.

The chain recombines TRBV11-2 with TRBJ1-5, with D maybe TRBD1 (6 bases). The CDR3 covers 15 residues. Trimming took 2 bases from V and 4 from J, leaving 12 bases between them. The germline V gene encodes CDR1 SGHAT and CDR2 FQNNGV. The CDR3 loop reads CASSLSSGANQPQHF. The CDR3 DNA reads TGTGCCAGCAGCTTATCCTCAGGGGCTAATCAGCCCCAGCATTTT.

The chain carries TRBV27 and TRBJ2-7, with 7 bases aligning to TRBD1. V was clipped by 8 bases and J by 0 bases; unmatched bases: 4. The CDR3 has 13 amino acids. Germline V CDR1 and CDR2: MNHEY, SMNVEV (reference sequence). CDR3 residues: CASGNRGSYEQYF. The DNA of the CDR3 is TGTGCCAGCGGCAACAGGGGCTCCTACGAGCAGTACTTC.

The chain combines TRBV9 with TRBJ2-1; D not certain. The germline V gene encodes CDR1 SGDLS and CDR2 YYNGEE. The CDR3 has 14 amino acids. V gave up 1 base and J gave up 6 bases, with 11 bases separating them. CDR3 region: CASSVTHSSNEQFF. DNA of the CDR3: TGTGCCAGCAGCGTAACCCACTCTTCCAATGAGCAGTTCTTC.

V and J are TRBV18 and TRBJ2-5; 9 bases map to TRBD2. V trimming: 4 bases; J trimming: 5 bases; junction bases outside the gene matches: 11. This CDR3 has 16 amino acids. Germline CDR1 KGHSH, CDR2 LQKENI. CDR3 protein: CASSLSSGTPGETQYF. The CDR3 region has the DNA TGTGCCAGCTCACTATCTAGCGGGACGCCAGGGGAGACCCAGTACTTC.